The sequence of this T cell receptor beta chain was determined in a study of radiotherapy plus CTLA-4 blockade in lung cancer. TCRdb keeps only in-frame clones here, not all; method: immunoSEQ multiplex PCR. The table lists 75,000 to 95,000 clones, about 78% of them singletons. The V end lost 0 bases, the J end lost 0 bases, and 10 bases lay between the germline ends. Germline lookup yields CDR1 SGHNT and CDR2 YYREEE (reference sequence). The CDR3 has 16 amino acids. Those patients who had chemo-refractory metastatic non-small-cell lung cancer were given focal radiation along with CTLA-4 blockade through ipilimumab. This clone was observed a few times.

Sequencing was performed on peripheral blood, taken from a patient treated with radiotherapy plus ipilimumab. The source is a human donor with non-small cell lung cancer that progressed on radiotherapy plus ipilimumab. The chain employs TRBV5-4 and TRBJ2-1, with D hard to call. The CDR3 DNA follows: TGTGCCAGCAGCTTGGGGAGCCGCAACTCCTACAATGAGCAGTTCTTC. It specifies CASSLGSRNSYNEQFF.